The 21 T cell receptor beta chains presented below share a single source sample, sequenced in a study of CD8+ T cells in alopecia areata. Treatment meaning: oral pan-JAK inhibitor, 5-10 mg twice daily. As the sequencing template, cDNA was produced by extracting RNA and reverse transcribing it. Profiling relied on immunoSEQ multiplex PCR, and the TCRdb table lists in-frame clones only, not all of them. The table has 190,000 or so clones, under 60% seen once. The sequencing used CD8+ T cells sorted from blood, collected at week 24, from a patient treated with tofacitinib. The receptors derive from a human donor with alopecia areata.

The chain links TRBV20-1 to TRBJ1-2; the D gene is possibly TRBD1 (5 bases). This CDR3 region has 11 residues. V lost 1 base and J lost 8, with 8 bases in between. CDR1 DFQATT and CDR2 SNEGSKA come from the germline V gene (reference sequence). CDR3 amino acids: CSARVGRGYTF. The CDR3 nucleotides read TGCAGTGCTAGAGTGGGGCGGGGCTACACCTTC.

This clone has a handful of counts. The DNA for the CDR3 is TGTGCCAGCAGTTATGAGGGGAATGAGCAGTTCTTC. Amino acids: CASSYEGNEQFF. V usage is TRBV28 and J usage is TRBJ2-1; perhaps D is TRBD1 or TRBD2 (5 bases each). The V end was cut by 4 bases, the J end by 7 bases, with 8 bases between. The germline CDR1 and CDR2 sequences are MDHEN and SYDVKM. This CDR3 region has 12 residues.

The chain links TRBV27 to TRBJ1-2; D ambiguous. Germline V gene lookup returns CDR1 MNHEY and CDR2 SMNVEV (reference sequence). The CDR3 loop spans 14 amino acids. The germline V and J ends were trimmed by 4 bases and 2 bases, with 11 bases remaining between them. The DNA of the CDR3 is TGTGCCAGCAGTTCCGTAGGCCTAAACTATGGCTACACCTTC. Translating gives CASSSVGLNYGYTF.

The chain recombines TRBV4-1 with TRBJ2-7; TRBD1 is a possible D gene (6 bases). Germline-derived CDR1 and CDR2 are MGHRA and YSYEKL. V dropped 3 bases and J dropped 3 bases, with 15 bases sitting between them. This CDR3 spans 15 amino acids. Written as DNA, the CDR3 is TGCGCCAGCAGCCACCCACAGGGCGAATTCTACGAGCAGTACTTC. It encodes CASSHPQGEFYEQYF.

V gene TRBV29-1 combines with J gene TRBJ2-1; the match to TRBD1 covers 10 bases. With V trimmed by 1 base and J by 7 bases, 13 bases remained unmatched. This CDR3 is built from 17 residues. Germline V lookup: CDR1 SQVTM, CDR2 ANQGSEA. The CDR3 reads CSVEGVVGTGALNEQFF. DNA for the CDR3: TGCAGCGTTGAAGGAGTAGTTGGGACAGGGGCCCTAAATGAGCAGTTCTTC.

The chain uses TRBV10-3 and TRBJ1-5; TRBD1 matches 7 bases. The V gene's germline CDR1 is ENHRY and CDR2 SYGVKD. The CDR3 extends over 15 amino acids. V lost 2 bases and J lost 3; bases outside the gene matches: 4. The CDR3 protein is CAISEGGQYNQPQHF. CDR3 nucleotide sequence: TGTGCCATCAGTGAGGGGGGACAGTACAATCAGCCCCAGCATTTT.

This clone was counted a few times. This chain uses TRBV29-1 with TRBJ2-5, with 8 bases fitting TRBD1. This CDR3 is built from 13 residues. Germline V CDR1 and CDR2: SQVTM, ANQGSEA. Trimming took 3 bases from V and 7 from J; bases not matched to a gene: 7. CDR3 bases: TGCAGCGTTGAGGCCAGGGGGCTTGGGACCCAGTACTTC. Residues: CSVEARGLGTQYF.

The J gene is TRBJ1-3, the V gene TRBV29-1, with 7 bases that match TRBD1. The CDR3 loop spans 14 amino acids. Germline loops: CDR1 SQVTM, CDR2 ANQGSEA. The V segment lost 5 bases and the J segment 0 bases; nucleotides outside the gene matches: 4. The CDR3 DNA is TGCAGCGTTTCCAGACAGGGCTCTGGAAACACCATATATTTT. This codes for CSVSRQGSGNTIYF.

A few counts support this clone. This chain links TRBV5-1 with TRBJ1-2; D is possibly TRBD1 (6 bases). Trimming took 8 bases from V and 6 from J, leaving 14 bases between them. Germline values: CDR1 SGHRS, CDR2 YFSETQ. The CDR3 loop spans 12 amino acids. CDR3 nucleotides: TGCGCCAGTACGTCAGGGGCTAATGGCTACACCTTC. Translation: CASTSGANGYTF.

Turning to this clone: One end of the junction fails to match germline, which may point to a read error. The gene calls are TRBV7-7 and TRBJ2-1; D is perhaps TRBD1 (6 bases). The germline V gene has CDR1 SSHAT and CDR2 FNYEAQ (reference sequence). The CDR3 runs to 16 residues. The chain's CDR3 is CASSPKRDTNIDEQFF. CDR3 DNA: TGTGCTAGCAGTCCCAAGAGGGACACGAATATAGATGAGCAGTTCTTC.

This clone was counted a single time. J is TRBJ2-7 and V is TRBV19; TRBD2 aligns across 12 bases. V trimming: 5 bases; J trimming: 1 base; junction bases outside the gene matches: 3. The CDR3 consists of 15 residues. Germline-derived CDR1 and CDR2 are LNHDA and SQIVND (reference sequence). The CDR3 sequence: CASSFGLAGSYEQYF. DNA of the CDR3: TGTGCCAGTAGTTTCGGACTAGCGGGGTCCTACGAGCAGTACTTC.

The rearrangement links TRBV15 to TRBJ2-3; unclear D gene. Germline CDR1 is LNHNV and CDR2 is YYDKDF (reference sequence). The V end lost 2 bases, the J end lost 1 base, and 7 bases lay between the germline ends. The CDR3 spans 14 residues. The CDR3 spells CATSRRMGTDTQYF. The CDR3 bases are TGTGCCACCAGCAGACGAATGGGCACAGATACGCAGTATTTT.

V gene TRBV19 combines with J gene TRBJ1-6; no clear D. From germline, CDR1 is LNHDA and CDR2 SQIVND (reference sequence). CDR3 length equals 12 residues. The ends were cut back, 9 bases at V and 9 bases at J, with 12 bases in the middle. As DNA, the CDR3 is TGTGCCAGCACGGAGGGAAGTTCACCCCTCCACTTT. As protein: CASTEGSSPLHF.

The chain has TRBV30 and TRBJ1-1; possibly TRBD1 for D (6 bases). CDR1 is GTSNPN, CDR2 SVGIG, per germline (reference sequence). The CDR3 totals 13 residues. V gave up 0 bases and J gave up 6 bases, with 11 bases separating them. CDR3 DNA sequence: TGTGCCTGGAGTGTAGGGGGGCCTCCTGAAGCTTTCTTT. Protein product: CAWSVGGPPEAFF. Full variable domain (missing parts from reference TRBV30 and TRBJ1-1): SQTIHQWPATLVQPVGSPLSLECTVEGTSNPNLYWYRQAAGRGLQLLFYSVGIGQISSEVPQNLSASRPQDRQFILSSKKLLLSDSGFYLCAWSVGGPPEAFFGQGTRLTVV.

The chain joins TRBV29-1 to TRBJ1-1; no clear D. Trimming took 3 bases from V and 7 from J, leaving 9 bases between them. There are 11 residues in the CDR3. CDR1 SQVTM and CDR2 ANQGSEA come from the germline V gene. The CDR3 is CSVDKGLEAFF. The CDR3 DNA reads as TGCAGCGTTGATAAGGGCCTTGAAGCTTTCTTT.

This clone turned up a few times. V is TRBV2 and J is TRBJ2-7; 11 bases agree with TRBD2. This CDR3 region has 13 residues. J lost 4 bases, V lost 8 bases, and 4 bases had no gene match. The germline CDR1 and CDR2 sequences are SNHLY and FYNNEI. CDR3 DNA sequence: TGTGCCAGCGAGTCTAGCGGGGGGTACGAGCAGTACTTC. Its translation: CASESSGGYEQYF.

The gene calls are TRBV15 and TRBJ2-7; TRBD1 is a possible D gene (5 bases). CDR3 length equals 15 residues. V lost 5 bases and J lost 5, with 19 bases in between. Per the germline V gene, CDR1 is LNHNV and CDR2 is YYDKDF (reference sequence). CDR3 DNA: TGTGCCACCAGCTCTTGGGGCTCCGACGGGCACGAGCAGTACTTC. Residues: CATSSWGSDGHEQYF.

The chain recombines TRBV7-9 with TRBJ2-1, with 9 bases aligning to TRBD1. Germline CDR1 is SEHNR and CDR2 is FQNEAQ (reference sequence). V shed 5 bases and J 8 bases; nucleotides not matched to a gene: 10. This CDR3 has 15 residues. The CDR3 nucleotides are TGTGCCAGCAGCCTCAGGGACAGGGCGGTTGATGAGCAGTTCTTC. Translating it yields CASSLRDRAVDEQFF. Variable domain in full (rest from reference TRBV7-9 and TRBJ2-1): DTGVSQNPRHKITKRGQNVTFRCDPISEHNRLYWYRQTLGQGPEFLTYFQNEAQLEKSRLLSDRFSAERPKGSFSTLEIQRTEQGDSAMYLCASSLRDRAVDEQFFGPGTRLTVL.

The CDR3 nucleotides read TGTGCCAGTACCCGTGGATCGACAGGGGAAGAGCAGTACTTC. Translation gives CASTRGSTGEEQYF. J is TRBJ2-7 and V is TRBV27, with TRBD1 matching 8 bases. The CDR3 length is 14 residues. V gave up 9 bases and J gave up 7 bases; unmatched junction bases: 14. CDR1 is MNHEY and CDR2 is SMNVEV in the germline V gene (reference sequence).

As concerns this clone: Within the sample, other DNA sequences also encode this same CDR3. J is TRBJ1-2 and V is TRBV29-1; 12 bases are shared with TRBD1. The CDR3 is 12 amino acids. V lost 6 bases, J lost 6 bases, and 2 bases stayed unmatched. Germline CDR1 is SQVTM and CDR2 is ANQGSEA. The CDR3 loop is CSVGQGADGYTF. The DNA of the CDR3 is TGCAGCGTGGGACAGGGGGCGGATGGCTACACCTTC.

The V and J genes are TRBV5-6 and TRBJ1-4; possible D gene TRBD1, 5 bases. Germline values: CDR1 SGHDT, CDR2 YYEEEE. The CDR3 loop spans 13 amino acids. Trimming removed 4 bases from V and 6 bases from J, with 10 bases in between. This CDR3 reads CASSGGNYEKLFF. The CDR3 DNA follows: TGTGCCAGCAGCGGGGGGAACTATGAAAAACTGTTTTTT.